The clone carrying this T cell receptor beta chain was seen a handful of times. Antigen: not known. CD4+ T cells that had been cultured provided DNA sequenced with the Oncomine TCR Beta short-read assay. TCRdb ran MiXCR on the PCR reads and lists one entry per CDR3 protein. The sample lists around 20,000 distinct CDR3 sequences, roughly 41% occurring once. The treatment denotes: approximately 10-day PBMC culture with coronavirus spike peptide pools or control peptides (ViraFEST assay). Following expansion of antigen-specific T cells with peptide pools, ViraFEST then sequenced TCRs. In germline, CDR1 is SGHDT, CDR2 YYEEEE. This CDR3 has 17 residues. V shed 6 bases, J shed 1 base, and the junction held 10 bases outside the gene matches. This specimen belongs to a study of vaccination and CD4 T cells after COVID-19. Study background: Sampling post-COVID took place a median roughly 92 days after diagnosis (range 35 to 161).

The chain carries TRBV5-6 and TRBJ2-3, with 11 bases identical to TRBD1. This TCR derives from a human donor who had recovered from COVID-19. The source material was CD4+ T cells from blood, cultured in vitro, sampled after SARS-CoV-2 vaccination. CDR3 protein: CASIPWTGGYGTDTQYF. CDR3 nucleotides: TGTGCCAGCATCCCATGGACAGGGGGCTATGGCACAGATACGCAGTATTTT.